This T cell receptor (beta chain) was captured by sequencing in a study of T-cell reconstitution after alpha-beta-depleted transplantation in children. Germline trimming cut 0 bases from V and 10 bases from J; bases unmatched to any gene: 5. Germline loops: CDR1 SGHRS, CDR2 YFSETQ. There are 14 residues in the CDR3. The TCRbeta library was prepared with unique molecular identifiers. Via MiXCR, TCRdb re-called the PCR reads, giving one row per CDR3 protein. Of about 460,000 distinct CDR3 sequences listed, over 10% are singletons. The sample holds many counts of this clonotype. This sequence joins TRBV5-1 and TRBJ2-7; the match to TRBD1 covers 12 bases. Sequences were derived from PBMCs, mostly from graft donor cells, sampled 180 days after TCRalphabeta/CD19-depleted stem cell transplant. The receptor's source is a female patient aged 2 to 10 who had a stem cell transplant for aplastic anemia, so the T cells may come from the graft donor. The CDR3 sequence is CASSLEGQGALQYV. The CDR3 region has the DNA TGCGCCAGCAGCTTGGAGGGACAGGGGGCGCTCCAGTACGTC.